This T cell receptor (beta chain) was captured in a study of T cell changes during pregnancy in multiple sclerosis. CDR1 is MNHEY, CDR2 SMNVEV, per germline (reference sequence). The CDR3 length is 17 residues. Trimming took 4 bases from V and 6 from J; bases not matched to a gene: 12. Sequenced by immunoSEQ multiplex PCR; TCRdb stores in-frame clones only, minus some. The sample contains 70,000 or so clones, approximately 91% of which appear only once. This clonotype was sampled from a female donor with multiple sclerosis, enrolled in a pregnancy study. This chain joins TRBV27 and TRBJ2-1, with 10 bases aligning to TRBD2. The material sequenced was CD4+ T cells from peripheral blood mononuclear cells, taken after pregnancy. The CDR3 protein is CASSSVRSGGASNEQFF. The CDR3 DNA sequence: TGTGCCAGCAGTTCCGTGCGAAGCGGGGGGGCGTCCAATGAGCAGTTCTTC.